The entry below gives a single TCR beta chain sequence along with its context. The target of this receptor is not known. The sample holds no much larger clone one base away, and base qualities are not on file. This specimen comes from a study of beta chain features in type 1 diabetes (dated by TCRdb to the late 2010s). Regarding the study in general: Patients and healthy donors did not differ in mean age, gender distribution, total cell number or subset yield. A total of about 100,000,000 sorted cells were examined across all samples, and RNA yield correlated strongly with the number of cells per subset. The study compared the TCRB repertoires of sorted circulating CD4+ T cell subsets in recently diagnosed type 1 diabetes patients with those in matched healthy donors. Whereas all 30 or so donors provided naive and central memory subsets, regulatory and stem cell-like memory subsets were isolated from just 8 patients and roughly 8 healthy donors. The investigation overall reported the following: At VDJ recombination sites, type 1 diabetes patients had fewer insertions and more deleted nucleotides, which implies abnormalities in thymic rearrangement. Because cDNA was sequenced instead of genomic DNA, highly expressing activated cells could be over-represented, though the groups showed no difference in activation or CD3 levels. Type 1 diabetes patients showed a moderate but significant shortening of TCRB CDR3 length in all four CD4+ subsets. Shorter templates might be favored by PCR, yet because patient and control samples were amplified and corrected together, any such skew would affect both groups equally. Because small numbers of individuals were included in the HLA sub-analyses, any influence of HLA type on TCRB rearrangement was left unresolved. Naive, central memory and regulatory TCRB repertoires appeared to be more alike among patients than among healthy donors.

The CDR3 starts with the cysteine, ends with the phenylalanine, and has 14 residues. The DNA shown is the 42-base CDR3, in frame from base 1. V loses 10 bases at its end and J loses 3 bases; junction bases beyond the gene matches: 9. Looking up the germline V gene yields CDR1 KGHSY and CDR2 FQNENV. The entire amount of isolated RNA was reverse transcribed using the High Capacity cDNA Reverse Transcription Kit, so the sequenced TCRB transcripts were expressed ones. Deep immunoSEQ sequencing was performed on naive, central memory and regulatory T cell samples, with an average of around 3.5 million total reads per sample. Sorted cells were lysed in RLT buffer and RNA was extracted with DNase-treated RNeasy Micro or Mini kits, depending on cell number. To prevent cross-contamination, each cell subset was processed individually, whereas patient and healthy donor samples were processed jointly. The immunoSEQ multiplex PCR was used to amplify TCRB sequences from cDNA, generating 87-bp fragments that spanned the CDR3 region. Sequencing of the amplicons was done on the Illumina HiSeq platform. Processing in the source paper ran as follows. Synthetic template baselines were used to correct PCR bias computationally, reads within Hamming distance 2 were collapsed together, and singletons that could not be merged were discarded. Reads were aligned against IMGT so that V, D and J genes, CDR3 length and insertions or deletions at six rearrangement sites could be assigned. Within each subset, clonotype counts were normalized to sorted cell number, and only after that were true diversity and Gini coefficients computed with the tcR R package. The overlap coefficient, calculated on TCRB nucleotide sequences, was used to quantify repertoire sharing. As a proxy for the pre-selection repertoire, out-of-frame TCRB sequences from naive cells were analyzed. TCRdb stores this immuneACCESS table with in-frame sequences only. Part of the clones is absent; in the studies checked, under half of the shortfall reflects unresolved V genes, and no reason is known for the rest. Clone size and V and J calls were adopted from that table, with D and trimming inferred from the DNA. The sample table lists some 410,000 clones, more than 9.5% of them with a count of one. The biggest ten clones account for less than 0.06% of the sample.

Each donor gave one peripheral blood draw, about 100 mL on average, collected into heparinised tubes. A BD FACSAria II was used to sort naive, central memory, regulatory and stem cell-like memory CD4+ T cells with a panel that included CD45RO, CCR7, CD25, CD127, CD95 and CD27. Every sorted population had a purity above 95%. PBMCs were isolated right away by Lymphoprep density gradient centrifugation and were stained directly, without culture. So that batch effects would be minimized, each experiment stained and sorted samples in pairs, pairing one healthy donor with one patient. Sequenced: naive CD4+ T cells from blood. This sample's cell subset or site label indicates: true naive CD4+ T cells. The chain links TRBV16 with TRBJ2-5, with 9 junctional bases fitting TRBD2. The sequence was obtained from a woman between 18 and 29 years old in good health. The DNA is as follows: TGTGCCAATACAAGGGGACTAGCAGAAGAGACCCAGTACTTC. It specifies CANTRGLAEETQYF.